This is a list of T cell receptor beta chains from one sample in a study of technical replicates of blood from several donors. Measured with immunoSEQ multiplex PCR; TCRdb has only the in-frame clones, and not every one. This table holds approximately 60,000 clones, 86% found once. The material sequenced was PBMCs. All receptors come from a human donor in good health. Some clones in this sample may be carry-over from other donors' samples. Both conserved end residues are part of each CDR3. A D gene is named only where the DNA matches it firmly. Expanded clones are given a class, and other clones once, few, many or no size at all.

-	-	TRBJ1-6	TRBV23-1	CASSYSYRETYNSPLHF	TGCGCCAGCAGCTACAGTTACAGGGAAACCTATAATTCACCCCTCCACTTT
TRBD2	-	TRBJ2-7	TRBV7-9	CASSMGLGVYYEQYF	TGTGCCAGCAGCATGGGACTAGGAGTTTACTACGAGCAGTACTTC
-	-	TRBJ2-2	TRBV5-1	CASTPGETANTGELFF	TGCGCCAGCACTCCGGGGGAAACTGCGAACACCGGGGAGCTGTTTTTT
TRBD1	-	TRBJ2-7	TRBV7-2	CASSLSQGVPYEQYF	TGTGCCAGCAGCTTATCCCAGGGGGTTCCCTACGAGCAGTACTTC
-	-	TRBJ1-5	TRBV7-9	CASSLGGQPQHF	TGTGCCAGCAGCTTGGGAGGGCAGCCCCAGCATTTT
-	-	TRBJ1-3	TRBV21-1	CASSAVPLSGNTIYF	TGTGCCAGCAGCGCGGTCCCTCTCTCTGGAAACACCATATATTTT
-	-	TRBJ2-1	TRBV4-2	CASSQEAGRRESSYNEQFF	TGTGCCAGCAGCCAAGAAGCAGGGAGACGGGAGAGCTCCTACAATGAGCAGTTCTTC
-	-	TRBJ1-2	TRBV28	CASSPPGGGSDGYTF	TGTGCCAGCAGTCCTCCGGGAGGGGGAAGCGATGGCTACACCTTC
TRBD1	-	TRBJ1-6	TRBV10-3	CAISESGTVRSPLHF	TGTGCCATCAGTGAGTCGGGGACAGTCCGGTCACCCCTCCACTTT
TRBD1	-	TRBJ1-5	TRBV7-9	CASSLGSGGHSNQPQHF	TGTGCCAGCAGCTTAGGGTCAGGGGGCCATAGCAATCAGCCCCAGCATTTT
-	-	TRBJ2-7	TRBV5-1	CASSLVGDEQYF	TGCGCCAGCAGCTTGGTAGGGGACGAGCAGTACTTC
-	-	TRBJ2-7	TRBV4-3	CASSRHLDYSYEQYF	TGCGCCAGCAGCCGCCATCTAGACTACTCCTACGAGCAGTACTTC
TRBD1	-	TRBJ2-7	TRBV28	CASSSYRGLGLEQYF	TGTGCCAGCAGTTCGTACAGGGGGCTAGGTCTCGAGCAGTACTTC
TRBD2	-	TRBJ2-7	TRBV6-1	CASSVLSGVEYEQYF	TGTGCCAGCAGTGTACTGAGCGGGGTTGAGTACGAGCAGTACTTC
-	-	TRBJ1-1	TRBV2	CASSLYTTNTEAFF	TGTGCCAGCAGCTTATACACAACGAACACTGAAGCTTTCTTT
TRBD1	once	TRBJ1-1	TRBV29-1	CSVLVDRGHWNTEAFF	TGCAGCGTTCTCGTGGACAGGGGGCATTGGAACACTGAAGCTTTCTTT
-	-	TRBJ2-3	TRBV7-9	CASSFRREGGSTDTQYF	TGTGCCAGCAGCTTTAGGCGTGAGGGAGGCAGCACAGATACGCAGTATTTT
TRBD1	-	TRBJ1-5	TRBV5-1	CASSVPLQGTKQPQHF	TGCGCCAGCAGCGTACCTCTACAGGGGACAAAACAGCCCCAGCATTTT
TRBD2	once	TRBJ2-1	TRBV13	CASSATGGYNEQFF	TGTGCCAGCAGCGCGACGGGAGGGTACAATGAGCAGTTCTTC
TRBD1	once	TRBJ1-2	TRBV25-1	CASSGRDRLNLRDYGYTF	TGTGCCAGCAGTGGTCGGGACAGGCTAAATCTGAGGGACTATGGCTACACCTTC
TRBD2	-	TRBJ2-3	TRBV4-3	CASSQKTSGAGTQYF	TGCGCCAGCAGCCAAAAAACTAGCGGGGCAGGCACGCAGTATTTT
TRBD1	-	TRBJ2-2	TRBV9	CASSSQGSTGELFF	TGTGCCAGCAGTTCACAGGGGAGCACCGGGGAGCTGTTTTTT
-	-	TRBJ2-5	TRBV4-3	CASSQGPGTQYF	TGCGCCAGCAGCCAGGGCCCCGGGACCCAGTACTTC
-	-	TRBJ2-2	TRBV11-3	CASSLAAGELFF	TGTGCCAGCAGCTTAGCGGCCGGGGAGCTGTTTTTT
-	-	TRBJ2-1	TRBV29-1	CSVVWRGEQFF	TGCAGCGTTGTGTGGAGGGGTGAGCAGTTCTTC
TRBD2	-	TRBJ2-3	TRBV4-1	CASSQESLRTSGADTQYF	TGCGCCAGCAGCCAAGAGAGTCTCCGGACTAGCGGTGCAGATACGCAGTATTTT
-	once	TRBJ1-1	TRBV7-2	CASSLAGDGFTEAFF	TGTGCCAGCAGTCTGGCCGGGGATGGGTTCACTGAAGCTTTCTTT